The clone carrying this T cell receptor (beta chain) was found once. Its antigen remains unknown. The CDR3 totals 14 residues. CDR1 is LGHDT, CDR2 YNNKEL, per germline (reference sequence). V shed 4 bases and J shed 2 bases, with 12 bases lying between them. The sample comes from a study of post-analysis software for immune sequencing data. Unique-molecular-identifier-tagged TCR beta cDNA libraries were used. TCRdb reprocessed the PCR reads with MiXCR, giving one entry per CDR3 protein. The sample has about 820,000 distinct CDR3 sequences; roughly 50% are singletons. The study, taken as a whole, reports: Controls had lower frequencies than patients of about five TRBV segments, which included TRBV5-6, TRBV5-1 and TRBV20-1.

The sequenced sample was blood. This receptor was identified in a girl aged 10 to 17 with multiple sclerosis. The V call is TRBV3-1, the J call TRBJ2-7; TRBD2 is a possible D gene (5 bases). The CDR3 region is CASSRRTPPYEQYF. The CDR3 DNA reads as TGTGCCAGCAGCCGGAGGACGCCCCCCTACGAGCAGTACTTC.